The clone carrying this T cell receptor beta chain was counted only a few times. The sample belongs to a study of identical twins. TCRdb itself ran the 5' RACE reads through MiXCR, one entry per CDR3 protein. The repertoire holds roughly 350,000 distinct CDR3 sequences, with 9% to 15% as singletons. In addition, the sample was reused for a study of yellow fever vaccine responses in identical twins.

Sample: CD8+ T cells sorted from blood. This receptor was obtained from a woman aged 18 to 35 in good health.

In DNA form, the CDR3 reads TGTGCCAGCAGTCAAACAGGGGGTGCCGGGGAGCTGTTTTTT. Protein product: CASSQTGGAGELFF. This chain connects TRBV6-4 to TRBJ2-2, with 8 bases fitting TRBD1. This CDR3 has 14 residues. Germline-derived CDR1 and CDR2 are MRHNA and SNTAGT. Trimming cost V 5 bases and J 6 bases; bases outside gene matches: 5.